This entry lists 3 T cell receptor beta chains sequenced from one sample in a study of blood T cells in healthy people across ages. Combining a sample-barcoded 5' primer with a J-beta primer mix, a second PCR ran for roughly 6 to 11 cycles. TCRdb recomputed calls from the 5' RACE reads with MiXCR, one row per CDR3 protein. The data contain about 680,000 distinct CDR3 sequences, around 49% of them seen just once; the ten biggest clones take up under 35%. The material sequenced was blood. Receptors were obtained from a woman aged 55-69 years in good health.

The CDR3 nucleotides read TGTGCCAGCAGTTTGGGGGGACTAGGTTACAATGAGCAGTTCTTC. It yields the protein CASSLGGLGYNEQFF. The chain couples TRBV25-1 to TRBJ2-1; TRBD2 agrees at 8 bases. Per germline, CDR1 MGHDK and CDR2 SYGVNS. This CDR3 is 15 amino acids long. Unmatched junction bases numbered 7, after V lost 5 bases and J lost 4 bases.

The chain uses TRBV14 and TRBJ2-1; 7 bases map to TRBD2. The CDR3 runs 15 residues. Germline values: CDR1 SGHDN, CDR2 FVKESK. Trimming took 2 bases from V and 1 from J; bases not matched to a gene: 2. The CDR3 nucleotides read TGTGCCAGCAGCCAATTCGGGGGGTCCTACAATGAGCAGTTCTTC. Its translation: CASSQFGGSYNEQFF.

The chain couples TRBV6-2 or TRBV6-3 to TRBJ1-5; D may be TRBD1 (5 bases). The germline V gene encodes CDR1 MNHEY and CDR2 SVGEGT. The length of the CDR3 is 14 residues. The V and J ends lost 7 bases and 5 bases respectively, with 15 bases between them. This CDR3 is CASTQGGTYQPQHF. CDR3 nucleotides: TGTGCCAGCACCCAGGGAGGGACCTATCAGCCCCAGCATTTT.